The 26 T cell receptor beta chains reported below all come from one sample, sequenced in a study of T-cell reconstitution after alpha-beta-depleted transplantation in children. For TCRbeta, the library was prepared with unique molecular identifiers. TCRdb analysed the PCR reads with MiXCR anew, one entry per CDR3 protein. The table records just under 250,000 distinct CDR3 sequences, about 23% of them present only once. Sequencing was performed on PBMCs, taken before TCRalphabeta/CD19-depleted stem cell transplant. Source of these receptors: a girl aged 2-9 years with Fanconi anemia, due to receive a stem cell transplant.

The chain links TRBV28 to TRBJ2-7; weak D call: TRBD2 (6 bases). V was pared by 5 bases and J by 2 bases, with 16 bases between. The CDR3 covers 15 residues. Germline V CDR1 and CDR2: MDHEN, SYDVKM. The CDR3 reads CASSPPPRGTYEQYF. The CDR3 DNA reads as TGTGCCAGCAGTCCTCCTCCGCGGGGAACCTACGAGCAGTACTTC.

This clonotype has a count of ten or more. The chain recombines TRBV20-1 with TRBJ2-6; 10 bases align to TRBD2. The CDR3 is made up of 16 amino acids. The V gene end was trimmed by 3 bases and the J gene end by 0 bases; junction bases not matched to a gene: 2. Germline CDR1 DFQATT, CDR2 SNEGSKA (reference sequence). Here the CDR3 reads CSARTSGPSGANVLTF. The CDR3 nucleotides read TGCAGTGCTAGGACTAGCGGGCCCTCTGGGGCCAACGTCCTGACTTTC.

Many counts were recorded for this clonotype. The chain uses TRBV25-1 and TRBJ1-1; no clear D gene. Germline V CDR1 and CDR2: MGHDK, SYGVNS. The CDR3 loop spans 16 amino acids. V lost 0 bases and J 0 bases, leaving 11 bases between the germline ends. CDR3 sequence: CASSEYGRQMNTEAFF. CDR3 nucleotides: TGTGCCAGCAGTGAATATGGGCGGCAGATGAACACTGAAGCTTTCTTT.

The V and J genes are TRBV20-1 and TRBJ2-7; perhaps TRBD1 as D (6 bases). The V gene's germline CDR1 is DFQATT and CDR2 SNEGSKA (reference sequence). The CDR3 totals 13 residues. CDR3: CRTGTTASYEQYF. In DNA form, the CDR3 reads TGCAGGACCGGGACAACAGCATCCTACGAGCAGTACTTC.

This clonotype was observed once. The V and J genes are TRBV25-1 and TRBJ2-7; tentatively, D is TRBD1 or TRBD2 (5 bases each). From germline, CDR1 is MGHDK and CDR2 SYGVNS. The CDR3 is 14 amino acids. V dropped 3 bases and J dropped 2 bases, with 11 bases sitting between them. The CDR3, as DNA: TGTGCCAGCAGTGATTTTCAGGGAGCCTACGAGCAGTACTTC. Amino acids: CASSDFQGAYEQYF.

This clonotype appeared a few times. CDR3 sequence: CASSKIEGRETQYF. CDR3 sequence (DNA): TGTGCCAGCAGCAAAATCGAGGGGAGGGAGACCCAGTACTTC. The chain combines TRBV21-1 with TRBJ2-5; no check of the table's D call, TRBD2, against the DNA was made. TRBV21-1 is termed a pseudogene. The CDR3 has 14 amino acids.

This rearrangement joins TRBV6-1 to TRBJ2-1; D remains unclear. Trimming removed 11 bases from V and 0 bases from J, with 14 bases in between. This CDR3 spans 14 amino acids. CDR1 is MNHNS, CDR2 SASEGT, per germline. The CDR3: CASGRTSSYNEQFF. DNA of the CDR3: TGTGCCTCCGGACGGACGAGCTCCTACAATGAGCAGTTCTTC.

This clonotype was observed many times. The gene calls are TRBV20-1 and TRBJ2-1; the D is unclear. The CDR3 spans 12 residues. CDR1 DFQATT and CDR2 SNEGSKA come from the germline V gene (reference sequence). Trimming took off 0 bases at V and 9 bases at J, with 9 bases between the two ends. CDR3 DNA sequence: TGCAGTGCTAGAGATGTGCGAATTGAGCAGTTCTTC. The encoded protein is CSARDVRIEQFF.

This clonotype has more than one count but fewer than ten. The rearrangement links TRBV12-3 or TRBV12-4 to TRBJ1-5; TRBD1 might be the D (6 bases). The CDR3 runs to 13 residues. Trimming took off 6 bases at V and 2 bases at J, with 8 bases between the two ends. CDR3 bases: TGTGCCAGCAGCCGACAGGGCAATCAGCCCCAGCATTTT. This encodes CASSRQGNQPQHF.

This clonotype has more than one count but fewer than ten. The CDR3 here is CASSGGYEQYF. The CDR3 DNA is TGCGCCAGCAGCGGTGGATACGAGCAGTACTTC. The chain recombines TRBV5-1 with TRBJ2-7, with unresolved D. Germline values: CDR1 SGHRS, CDR2 YFSETQ. V was trimmed by 4 bases and J by 4 bases, leaving 6 bases between them. CDR3 length: 11 amino acids.

This clonotype was seen a few times. The rearrangement links TRBV9 to TRBJ2-1; 10 bases map to TRBD2. The CDR3 is made up of 15 amino acids. Losses at the gene ends were 4 bases for V and 4 bases for J; bases not matched to a gene: 5. The germline gives CDR1 SGDLS, CDR2 YYNGEE. CDR3 residues: CASSQAGGPYNEQFF. The CDR3 nucleotides are TGTGCCAGCAGCCAAGCGGGAGGGCCGTACAATGAGCAGTTCTTC.

This clonotype has a count of ten or more. The gene calls are TRBV6-5 and TRBJ2-3, with no clear D. The CDR3 is 16 amino acids. V was trimmed by 5 bases and J by 0 bases, leaving 15 bases between them. CDR1 is MNHEY and CDR2 is SVGAGI in the germline V gene. CDR3 in DNA: TGTGCCAGCAGTCACCCCCCTCTCACAAGCACAGATACGCAGTATTTT. Its translation: CASSHPPLTSTDTQYF.

The genes are TRBV20-1 and TRBJ2-7, with 8 bases lining up with TRBD1. There are 14 residues in the CDR3. Germline CDR1 reads DFQATT; CDR2 reads SNEGSKA (reference sequence). V lost 3 bases, J lost 2 bases, and 6 bases stayed unmatched. The DNA for the CDR3 is TGCAGTGCTAGTTTCGGGACAGGTACCTACGAGCAGTACTTC. Translation: CSASFGTGTYEQYF.

The chain recombines TRBV29-1 with TRBJ2-1, with TRBD2 matching over 8 bases. The CDR3 runs 13 residues. Losses at the gene ends were 5 bases for V and 9 bases for J; bases not matched to a gene: 9. Germline V CDR1 and CDR2: SQVTM, ANQGSEA. The chain's CDR3 is CSVPGLEGIEQFF. CDR3 nucleotides: TGCAGCGTTCCGGGACTAGAGGGCATTGAGCAGTTCTTC.

This clonotype was counted many times. The chain couples TRBV7-2 to TRBJ2-1; tentative D call: TRBD2 (5 bases). Looked up from germline, CDR1 is SGHTA and CDR2 is FQGNSA. The CDR3 covers 16 residues. V gave up 6 bases and J gave up 7 bases, with 22 bases separating them. CDR3 sequence reads: CASSPHTSLVGNEQFF. CDR3 nucleotides: TGTGCCAGCAGTCCACATACTAGTTTGGTTGGGAATGAGCAGTTCTTC. Full variable domain (missing parts from reference TRBV7-2 and TRBJ2-1): GAGVSQSPSNKVTEKGKDVELRCDPISGHTALYWYRQSLGQGLEFLIYFQGNSAPDKSGLPSDRFSAERTGGSVSTLTIQRTQQEDSAVYLCASSPHTSLVGNEQFFGPGTRLTVL.

As regards this clonotype: A much larger clone differs by one base, so this may be a read error. DNA for the CDR3: TGTGCCAGCATCCAAGGTCGATATAGCAATCAGCCCCAGCATTTT. It codes for CASIQGRYSNQPQHF. The V gene is TRBV4-2, the J gene TRBJ1-5; D uncertain. The germline gives CDR1 LGHNA, CDR2 YNFKEQ. The CDR3 is 15 residues long.

Many counts were recorded for this clonotype. The V call is TRBV29-1, the J call TRBJ2-7; a possible D gene is TRBD1 (6 bases). The V and J ends lost 2 bases and 0 bases respectively, with 11 bases between them. CDR1 is SQVTM and CDR2 is ANQGSEA in the germline V gene. The CDR3 has 14 amino acids. CDR3 loop: CSVEKTGSSYEQYF. The CDR3 region has the DNA TGCAGCGTTGAAAAAACAGGGTCCTCCTACGAGCAGTACTTC.

The table lists this clonotype with many counts. Possible read error: a much larger clone is one base away. This chain links TRBV6-2 or TRBV6-3 with TRBJ2-1; D call uncertain. Trimming removed 2 bases from V and 6 bases from J, with 2 bases in between. In germline, CDR1 is MNHEY, CDR2 SVGEGT. CDR3 length: 11 amino acids. As DNA, the CDR3 is TGTGCCAGCAGTTACCCCAATGAGCAGTTCTTC. Its translation is CASSYPNEQFF.

The rearrangement joins TRBV7-2 to TRBJ2-3; no firm D call. This CDR3 comprises 15 residues. V lost 1 base and J lost 5, with 13 bases in between. Germline lookup yields CDR1 SGHTA and CDR2 FQGNSA. In DNA, the CDR3 is TGTGCCAGCAGCTTAGTTGTCTTCTTAGGAGATACGCAGTATTTT. Translation gives CASSLVVFLGDTQYF.

This clonotype occurred a few times. V gene TRBV5-1 combines with J gene TRBJ2-1; 9 nucleotides align to TRBD1. CDR1 and CDR2 from the germline V gene are SGHRS and YFSETQ. V gave up 2 bases and J gave up 5 bases; unmatched junction bases: 14. This CDR3 is 18 amino acids long. CDR3 bases: TGCGCCAGCAGCTTTAGTAGGGACAGGGTAGGTTTTGACAATGAGCAGTTCTTC. This encodes CASSFSRDRVGFDNEQFF.

This chain joins TRBV28 and TRBJ1-2; D possibly corresponds to TRBD1 (5 bases). CDR3 length: 12 residues. The V end was cut by 3 bases, the J end by 7 bases, with 9 bases between. CDR1 MDHEN and CDR2 SYDVKM come from the germline V gene. CDR3 coding DNA: TGTGCCAGCAGTTTCAGGGCTTTTGGCTACACCTTC. Protein: CASSFRAFGYTF.

This clonotype was recorded a few times. The chain employs TRBV7-9 and TRBJ1-2, with D unclear. V shed 1 base and J shed 4 bases, with 10 bases lying between them. The CDR3 totals 14 residues. Germline-derived CDR1 and CDR2 are SEHNR and FQNEAQ (reference sequence). The CDR3 DNA follows: TGTGCCAGCAGCTTAGTGGGTCCGCTCTATGGCTACACCTTC. This gives the protein CASSLVGPLYGYTF.

In this sample, this clonotype turned up a few times. The chain has TRBV29-1 and TRBJ2-7; maybe TRBD2 (5 bases). The CDR3 has 14 amino acids. Trimming shortened V by 4 bases and J by 1 base, and 14 bases separated the two germline ends. The germline V gene has CDR1 SQVTM and CDR2 ANQGSEA. The DNA for the CDR3 is TGCAGCGTTGTTCCTGACTGGAGGTCCTACGAGCAGTACTTC. Protein: CSVVPDWRSYEQYF.

This clonotype was seen a few times. In DNA, the CDR3 is TGCAGTGCAGAAATACTGCCGCGACAGGGCGACAACTATGGCTACACCTTC. It is translated as CSAEILPRQGDNYGYTF. This sequence joins TRBV20-1 and TRBJ1-2; 7 nucleotides match TRBD1. V was pared by 6 bases and J by 2 bases, with 18 bases of the junction left unmatched. Germline CDR1 and CDR2: DFQATT and SNEGSKA (reference sequence). This CDR3 has 17 residues.

The rearrangement uses TRBV28 and TRBJ2-4; TRBD2 matches at 7 bases. V shed 5 bases and J 3 bases; nucleotides not matched to a gene: 10. The germline gives CDR1 MDHEN, CDR2 SYDVKM. The CDR3 runs to 16 residues. CDR3 in DNA: TGTGCCAGCAGTCTTATGGGGGGGGGAGGCAAAAACATTCAGTACTTC. This gives the protein CASSLMGGGGKNIQYF.

This sequence joins TRBV29-1 and TRBJ1-2; 8 nucleotides align to TRBD1. The V and J ends lost 4 bases and 4 bases, in that order; junction bases with no gene match: 8. Germline lookup yields CDR1 SQVTM and CDR2 ANQGSEA. This CDR3 contains 14 residues. The CDR3 loop reads CSVVSGQGFYGYTF. CDR3 in DNA: TGCAGCGTTGTGTCCGGACAGGGCTTCTATGGCTACACCTTC.